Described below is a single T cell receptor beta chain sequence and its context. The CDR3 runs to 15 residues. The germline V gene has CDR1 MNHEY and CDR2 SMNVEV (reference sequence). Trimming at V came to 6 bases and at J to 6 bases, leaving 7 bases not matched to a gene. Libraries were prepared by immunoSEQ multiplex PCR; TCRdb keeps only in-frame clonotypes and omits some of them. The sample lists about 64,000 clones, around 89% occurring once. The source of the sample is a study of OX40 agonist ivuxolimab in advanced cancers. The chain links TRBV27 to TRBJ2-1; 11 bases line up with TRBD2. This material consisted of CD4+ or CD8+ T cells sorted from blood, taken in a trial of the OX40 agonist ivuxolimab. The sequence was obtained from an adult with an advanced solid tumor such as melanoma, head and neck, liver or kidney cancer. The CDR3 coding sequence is TGTGCCAGCAGACCACTAGCGGGAGTGCTCAATGAGCAGTTCTTC. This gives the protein CASRPLAGVLNEQFF.